One and the same sample provided the 24 T cell receptor beta chains below, sequenced in a study of blood T cell repertoires in COVID-19. This table comes from immunoSEQ multiplex PCR, and its TCRdb copy is limited to in-frame clones, with some not included. The table records approximately 220,000 clones, about 86% of them present only once. The sequenced sample consisted of PBMCs or T cells enriched from blood (not recorded which). The receptors were gathered from a woman in her thirties or forties with acute COVID-19.

The V call is TRBV10-1, the J call TRBJ2-3, with 7 positions matching TRBD2. Trimming removed 1 base from V and 0 bases from J; junction bases left unmatched: 4. The CDR3 is made up of 16 amino acids. Germline V gene sequence: CDR1 WNHNN, CDR2 SYGVQD (reference sequence). The CDR3 reads CASSEFGGGSTDTQYF. The CDR3 region has the DNA TGCGCCAGCAGTGAGTTCGGGGGAGGGAGCACAGATACGCAGTATTTT.

The chain has TRBV29-1 and TRBJ2-1; 8 bases are a match to TRBD2. After removal of 6 bases from V and 3 bases from J, the junction contained 10 bases not matched to a gene. CDR3 size: 15 residues. Germline CDR1 is SQVTM and CDR2 is ANQGSEA. CDR3 loop: CSVAGGAALYNEQFF. CDR3 coding DNA: TGCAGCGTCGCCGGGGGGGCGGCCCTCTACAATGAGCAGTTCTTC.

The chain is built from TRBV18 and TRBJ1-3; 8 bases are a match to TRBD1. With 6 bases clipped from V and 0 bases from J, the junction kept 10 bases outside the gene matches. CDR1 and CDR2 from the germline V gene are KGHSH and LQKENI. The CDR3 extends over 17 amino acids. The CDR3 DNA reads TGTGCCAGCTCTCCCGGGACAGGAGCCTTCTCTGGAAACACCATATATTTT. As protein: CASSPGTGAFSGNTIYF.

The chain employs TRBV18 and TRBJ2-2, with D maybe TRBD1 (7 bases). This CDR3 spans 14 amino acids. Deletions cut 5 bases from V and 9 bases from J, with 16 bases between. The V gene's germline CDR1 is KGHSH and CDR2 LQKENI. CDR3 nucleotides: TGTGCCAGCTCAGTCGGCAGGGGGACTCGGGAGCTGTTTTTT. It codes for CASSVGRGTRELFF.

V gene TRBV9 combines with J gene TRBJ2-1; 9 bases agree with TRBD1. The CDR3 sequence is 16 residues long. Germline-derived CDR1 and CDR2 are SGDLS and YYNGEE. The V gene end was trimmed by 0 bases and the J gene end by 4 bases; junction bases not matched to a gene: 5. The CDR3 nucleotides read TGTGCCAGCAGCGTAGCTACTGGGACAGGGTACAATGAGCAGTTCTTC. This codes for CASSVATGTGYNEQFF.

The J gene is TRBJ1-3, the V gene TRBV29-1, with 8 bases matching TRBD1. The ends lost 7 bases at V and 2 bases at J; junction bases unmatched: 4. Germline CDR1 SQVTM, CDR2 ANQGSEA. This CDR3 has 13 amino acids. The CDR3 nucleotides are TGCAGCGCCGAGACAGGGGCTGGAAACACCATATATTTT. Amino acids: CSAETGAGNTIYF.

The rearrangement links TRBV13 to TRBJ1-2; TRBD1 matches 12 bases. This CDR3 spans 18 amino acids. CDR1 PRHDT and CDR2 FYEKMQ come from the germline V gene (reference sequence). V trimming: 0 bases; J trimming: 8 bases; junction bases outside the gene matches: 13. In nucleotides, the CDR3 is TGTGCCAGCAGCTTAGGCGGGACAGGGGGCTCCCTTGGCGCCGGCTACACCTTC. It encodes CASSLGGTGGSLGAGYTF.

The V call is TRBV7-2, the J call TRBJ2-1; 10 bases are a match to TRBD2. J was trimmed by 3 bases and V by 5 bases; bases with no gene match: 7. Germline V gene sequence: CDR1 SGHTA, CDR2 FQGNSA. The CDR3 sequence is 16 residues long. CDR3 region: CASSPRLAGRYNEQFF. The CDR3 nucleotides are TGTGCCAGCAGCCCACGACTAGCGGGCCGCTACAATGAGCAGTTCTTC. Drawing the rest from reference TRBV7-2 and TRBJ2-1, the complete variable domain is GAGVSQSPSNKVTEKGKDVELRCDPISGHTALYWYRQSLGQGLEFLIYFQGNSAPDKSGLPSDRFSAERTGGSVSTLTIQRTQQEDSAVYLCASSPRLAGRYNEQFFGPGTRLTVL.

The chain carries TRBV6-5 and TRBJ2-1, with D possibly being TRBD1 (6 bases). Germline lookup yields CDR1 MNHEY and CDR2 SVGAGI. Trimming stripped 2 bases from V and 4 bases from J, with 12 bases between. CDR3 size: 15 residues. The CDR3 reads CASSYRPRGYNEQFF. The CDR3 DNA is TGTGCCAGCAGTTACCGGCCAAGGGGGTACAATGAGCAGTTCTTC.

The V and J genes are TRBV2 and TRBJ1-1; 9 bases map to TRBD1. This CDR3 comprises 13 residues. Germline V lookup: CDR1 SNHLY, CDR2 FYNNEI. Unmatched junction bases numbered 4, after V lost 8 bases and J lost 3 bases. The CDR3 DNA sequence: TGTGCCAGCCGGGGACAGGGTTACACTGAAGCTTTCTTT. Translating it yields CASRGQGYTEAFF.

V is TRBV28 and J is TRBJ2-6, with 12 bases fitting TRBD2. Germline V CDR1 and CDR2: MDHEN, SYDVKM. V gave up 7 bases and J gave up 2 bases; unmatched junction bases: 12. The CDR3 covers 19 residues. CDR3 nucleotides: TGTGCCAGCACCTCGACCAGGACTAGCGGGATCACTGGGGCCAACGTCCTGACTTTC. Its translation is CASTSTRTSGITGANVLTF.

This clone came up a few times. V and J are TRBV28 and TRBJ1-2; D uncertain. The germline V gene has CDR1 MDHEN and CDR2 SYDVKM. The germline V and J ends were trimmed by 3 bases and 5 bases, with 10 bases remaining between them. CDR3 length: 13 amino acids. The CDR3 coding sequence is TGTGCCAGCAGTTTCGGGGTAACTTATGGCTACACCTTC. Its protein product is CASSFGVTYGYTF.

The rearrangement uses TRBV14 and TRBJ2-5, with 10 bases identical to TRBD2. CDR1 and CDR2 (germline): SGHDN, FVKESK. This CDR3 has 16 amino acids. V lost 3 bases to trimming and J lost 1 base; unmatched junction nucleotides: 5. CDR3 loop: CASSHIAGGRQETQYF. DNA for the CDR3: TGTGCCAGCAGCCATATAGCGGGAGGCCGCCAAGAGACCCAGTACTTC. The full variable domain, in which reference TRBV14 and TRBJ2-5 provide the parts outside the CDR3, is EAGVTQFPSHSVIEKGQTVTLRCDPISGHDNLYWYRRVMGKEIKFLLHFVKESKQDESGMPNNRFLAERTGGTYSTLKVQPAELEDSGVYFCASSHIAGGRQETQYFGPGTRLLVL.

The V and J genes are TRBV9 and TRBJ1-2, with a weak D call TRBD1 (5 bases). Trimming removed 0 bases at V and 7 bases at J, with 10 bases between. This CDR3 is 13 amino acids long. From germline, CDR1 is SGDLS and CDR2 YYNGEE. The CDR3 sequence: CASSVADRSGYTF. For the CDR3, the DNA is TGTGCCAGCAGCGTAGCTGACAGATCTGGCTACACCTTC. The whole variable domain, remainder taken from reference TRBV9 and TRBJ1-2, is DSGVTQTPKHLITATGQRVTLRCSPRSGDLSVYWYQQSLDQGLQFLIQYYNGEERAKGNILERFSAQQFPDLHSELNLSSLELGDSALYFCASSVADRSGYTFGSGTRLTVV.

This clone was recorded only once. The chain is built from TRBV28 and TRBJ2-3; the match to TRBD2 covers 12 bases. There are 16 residues in the CDR3. Germline V gene sequence: CDR1 MDHEN, CDR2 SYDVKM. V dropped 5 bases and J dropped 0; count of bases not matched to a gene: 3. CDR3 DNA sequence: TGTGCCAGCAGTCCCGGGACTAGCGGGAGCACAGATACGCAGTATTTT. Its translation: CASSPGTSGSTDTQYF.

This chain uses TRBV30 with TRBJ1-5; no clear D. Germline-derived CDR1 and CDR2 are GTSNPN and SVGIG (reference sequence). Trimming pared 2 bases from V and 5 bases from J, leaving 10 bases between. This CDR3 spans 13 amino acids. CDR3 sequence (DNA): TGTGCCTGGAGTAGAGGTTTGGATCAGCCCCAGCATTTT. Protein product: CAWSRGLDQPQHF.

V and J are TRBV3-1 (or the pseudogene TRBV3-2) and TRBJ2-3; possibly TRBD1 for D (7 bases). V lost 2 bases and J lost 3, with 15 bases in between. CDR1 and CDR2 (germline): LGHDT, YNNKEL (reference sequence). The CDR3 spans 16 residues. The CDR3, as DNA: TGTGCCAGCAGCCAAAGGCGGGACAGAAAAACAGATACGCAGTATTTT. As protein: CASSQRRDRKTDTQYF.

CDR3 protein: CASSFFPDSTYEQYF. The CDR3 DNA is TGTGCCAGCAGCTTTTTCCCAGATTCAACCTACGAGCAGTACTTC. The V call is TRBV11-3, the J call TRBJ2-7; D not certain. CDR1 and CDR2 from the germline V gene are SGHNT and YENEEA. V was shortened by 3 bases and J by 2 bases, with 14 bases between the two germline ends. The CDR3 is 15 residues long.

CDR3 sequence: CASSLDLSYEQYF. CDR3 bases: TGTGCCAGCAGCTTAGATCTATCCTACGAGCAGTACTTC. J is TRBJ2-7 and V is TRBV11-2, with D uncertain. CDR1 and CDR2 from the germline V gene are SGHAT and FQNNGV. The V and J ends lost 0 bases and 1 base respectively, with 4 bases between them. CDR3 length: 13 amino acids. Using reference TRBV11-2 and TRBJ2-7 for the parts outside the CDR3, the full variable domain is EAGVAQSPRYKIIEKRQSVAFWCNPISGHATLYWYQQILGQGPKLLIQFQNNGVVDDSQLPKDRFSAERLKGVDSTLKIQPAKLEDSAVYLCASSLDLSYEQYFGPGTRLTVT.

The V call is TRBV5-1, the J call TRBJ2-6; D perhaps matches TRBD1 (5 bases). The V end lost 4 bases, the J end lost 4 bases, and 18 bases lay between the germline ends. Germline V gene data show CDR1 as SGHRS and CDR2 as YFSETQ. The CDR3 is made up of 17 amino acids. CDR3 region: CASSRVPGLEGANVLTF. For the CDR3, the DNA is TGCGCCAGCAGCAGGGTACCAGGGCTGGAAGGGGCCAACGTCCTGACTTTC.

The CDR3 DNA sequence: TGTGCCAGCTCGGCGGCCAGCTCTGGAAACACCATATATTTT. This codes for CASSAASSGNTIYF. The rearrangement joins TRBV18 to TRBJ1-3; D gene ambiguous. Trimming removed 6 bases from V and 0 bases from J, with 9 bases in between. Germline assignment: CDR1 KGHSH and CDR2 LQKENI. The CDR3 is 14 amino acids.

On this clone: Other nucleotide sequences in the sample specify the same CDR3. This sequence joins TRBV7-9 and TRBJ1-1; D may be TRBD1 (6 bases). Trimming stripped 1 base from V and 5 bases from J, with 11 bases between. CDR1 SEHNR and CDR2 FQNEAQ come from the germline V gene (reference sequence). This CDR3 comprises 14 residues. The CDR3 reads CASSLGVGGTEAFF. The CDR3 nucleotides read TGTGCCAGCAGCTTAGGCGTAGGGGGAACTGAAGCTTTCTTT.

The J gene is TRBJ1-1, the V gene TRBV19; 7 bases are shared with TRBD1. Germline CDR1 LNHDA, CDR2 SQIVND (reference sequence). The CDR3 has 14 amino acids. J was trimmed by 5 bases and V by 4 bases; bases with no gene match: 7. This CDR3 is CASSTAGGWTEAFF. Here the CDR3 DNA reads TGTGCCAGTAGTACCGCAGGGGGTTGGACTGAAGCTTTCTTT.

The chain couples TRBV27 to TRBJ1-2; TRBD1 agrees at 12 bases. Germline CDR1 reads MNHEY; CDR2 reads SMNVEV (reference sequence). V trimming: 3 bases; J trimming: 8 bases; junction bases outside the gene matches: 13. CDR3 length equals 17 residues. The CDR3 DNA reads as TGTGCCAGCAGTTTCCTCCGGGACAGGGGGCCCAGAGAGGGCTACACCTTC. The encoded protein is CASSFLRDRGPREGYTF.